One and the same sample provided the 2 T cell receptor beta chains below, sequenced in a study of T cell changes during pregnancy in multiple sclerosis (dated by TCRdb to between 2018 and 2021). Library prep was done by the immunoSEQ multiplex PCR assay. The source is immuneACCESS, and TCRdb retained only in-frame sequences with V and J called. Part of the clones is not carried over; for the studies checked, unresolved V genes explain less than half of this, and the remainder is unexplained. The sample yields roughly 30,000 clones; about 92% were counted once. 0.41% of the sample lies in the top ten. Sequences were derived from CD4+ T cells from peripheral blood mononuclear cells, sampled in the second trimester of pregnancy. Receptor source: a female donor with multiple sclerosis, enrolled in a pregnancy study.

This sequence joins TRBV28 and TRBJ2-4; no clear D gene. The CDR3 runs to 16 residues. V shed 1 base and J shed 0 bases, with 10 bases lying between them. CDR1 MDHEN and CDR2 SYDVKM come from the germline V gene. The CDR3, as DNA: TGTGCCAGCAGTTTATCCGGGTTACTAGCCAAAAACATTCAGTACTTC. This translates into CASSLSGLLAKNIQYF.

This clone is a singleton in its sample. This chain joins TRBV2 and TRBJ2-5; weak D call: TRBD2 (6 bases). The CDR3 is 15 residues long. CDR1 is SNHLY, CDR2 FYNNEI, per germline. The V gene lost 1 base and the J gene lost 0 bases, with 9 bases spanning the gap. For the CDR3, the DNA is TGTGCCAGCAGTGAAGGAGGGGACTACCAAGAGACCCAGTACTTC. Translation: CASSEGGDYQETQYF.